This TCR beta chain was identified during a study of beta chain features in type 1 diabetes. For the study at large: Age, gender and cell yields were alike across patients and healthy donors. Study-level findings and limits: Type 1 diabetes patients had TCRB CDR3s that were shorter (moderately but significantly so) in all four CD4+ subsets. For cells with high TCR expression, cDNA sequencing could yield over-representation.

Via CD45RO/CCR7/CD25/CD127/CD95/CD27, cells of the CD4+ naive, central memory, regulatory and stem cell-like memory subsets were sorted. The authors reverse transcribed all of the isolated RNA, so sequencing captured expressed TCRB transcripts. Some 3.6 million reads were obtained on average from naive, central memory and regulatory T cell samples. TCRdb's table, derived via immunoSEQ multiplex PCR, lists solely in-frame clones and lacks some. The table records hundreds of thousands of clones, around an eighth of them present only once. Worth noting for this clone: The target antigen is unknown.

The sample taken for sequencing was naive CD4+ T cells from blood. The TCR was taken from a man between 18 and 35 years old with type 1 diabetes.

The CDR3 sequence: CASSPLKRGQYEQYF. In nucleotides, the CDR3 is TGTGCCAGCAGTCCTCTGAAGCGGGGGCAGTACGAGCAGTACTTC. The V gene is TRBV28, the J gene TRBJ2-7, with 8 nucleotides matching TRBD2. Germline V lookup: CDR1 MDHEN, CDR2 SYDVKM. The CDR3 contains 15 residues. V lost 5 bases, J lost 4 bases, and 10 bases stayed unmatched.